The clone carrying this TCR beta chain was recorded a few times. With 3 bases removed from V and 1 base from J, the gap between germline ends came to 9 bases. Germline V gives CDR1 WSHSY, CDR2 SAAADI. This CDR3 is built from 14 residues. Nashville, Tennessee was home to all donors, each a Caucasian adult. This sample stems from a study of shared clonotypes between healthy human individuals. The data were produced by immunoSEQ multiplex PCR, yet TCRdb's version contains in-frame clones alone and is incomplete. In the table there are millions of clones, 93% of which are singletons. This sequence joins TRBV10-2 and TRBJ1-1; D may be TRBD1 (5 bases). Sequenced: naive CD4+ T cells from PBMCs. Noted subset: CD45RA+ positively selected. The sequence came from a man between 18 and 35 years old in good health. Some clones in this sample may be carry-over from other donors' samples. CDR3 coding DNA: TGCGCCAGCAGTGAACTCGGGGGGAACACTGAAGCTTTCTTT. As protein: CASSELGGNTEAFF.